Sequencing of this T cell receptor (beta chain) was carried out in a study of blood T cells in healthy people across ages. Regarding the study as a whole: TCR beta diversity correlated strongly with naive T cell percentage. Donor CMV status was unknown, possibly confounding expanded clonotype changes.

Using a J-beta primer mix together with a sample-barcoded 5' primer, a second PCR was run for roughly 7 to 11 cycles. TCRdb ran MiXCR on the 5' RACE reads and lists one entry per CDR3 protein. This sample has hundreds of thousands of distinct CDR3 sequences, with 40% to 60% found just once. Details on this clonotype: Its antigen is as yet unknown.

Peripheral blood samples of 9 to 10 milliliters were drawn from each donor. This CDR3 has 14 amino acids. With 4 bases clipped from V and 4 bases from J, the junction kept 7 bases outside the gene matches. Germline V gene data show CDR1 as SGHKS and CDR2 as YYEKEE (reference sequence). The sequence was collected from a man younger than 45 in good health. The chain has TRBV5-5 and TRBJ1-1; 7 bases match TRBD1. Sequencing was carried out using blood. CDR3 region: CASSHGGQSTEAFF. The DNA of the CDR3 is TGTGCCAGCAGCCACGGGGGACAGAGCACTGAAGCTTTCTTT.